These 26 T cell receptor beta chains came from one sample sequenced in a study of low-dose radiotherapy and immunotherapy resistance in tumors. Both TCRalpha and TCRbeta chains were reverse transcribed with V-gene-specific primers. The TCRs were subjected to amplification over approximately 18 PCR cycles employing a constant-region primer in conjunction with a V-primer adapter. TCRdb redid the calling of the reads with MiXCR, one entry per CDR3 protein. The table records 95,000 to 100,000 distinct CDR3 sequences, 20% of them present only once. Time point indicated: after trial treatment. Treatment indicated: LDRT plus nivolumab, ipilimumab, low-dose cyclophosphamide and aspirin (RACIN trial). This specimen consisted of PBMCs, obtained after low-dose radiotherapy plus immunotherapy. The origin of the receptors is a male donor with prostate cancer.

This clonotype was counted many times. The CDR3, as DNA: TGTGCCAGCAGTGAAGCAACATATGGCTACACCTTC. The encoded protein is CASSEATYGYTF. The V and J genes are TRBV6-1 and TRBJ1-2; D unresolved. The CDR3 consists of 12 residues. CDR1 and CDR2 (germline): MNHNS, SASEGT. Trimming shortened V by 0 bases and J by 5 bases, and 4 bases separated the two germline ends.

Here the CDR3 DNA reads TGCAGTGCCAGGGACAGCCTTACTTCCTACGAGCAGTACTTC. It translates to CSARDSLTSYEQYF. The V call is TRBV20-1, the J call TRBJ2-7; 7 bases align to TRBD1. With V trimmed by 6 bases and J by 1 base, 9 bases remained unmatched. Germline CDR1 is DFQATT and CDR2 is SNEGSKA (reference sequence). The CDR3 loop spans 14 amino acids.

This clonotype was seen ten or more times. V usage is TRBV15 and J usage is TRBJ1-2; no firm D call. Deletions cut 0 bases from V and 3 bases from J, with 20 bases between. Per germline, CDR1 LNHNV and CDR2 YYDKDF (reference sequence). The CDR3 length is 18 residues. The CDR3 loop is CATSRDLARDRMDYGYTF. CDR3 nucleotide sequence: TGTGCCACCAGCAGAGATCTGGCACGCGACCGCATGGACTATGGCTACACCTTC.

The chain is built from TRBV29-1 and TRBJ2-1; 8 nucleotides match TRBD2. The CDR3 is 12 amino acids. Losses at the gene ends were 7 bases for V and 2 bases for J; bases not matched to a gene: 1. Looked up from germline, CDR1 is SQVTM and CDR2 is ANQGSEA. CDR3 coding DNA: TGCAGCGGGACTAGCACCTACAATGAGCAGTTCTTC. Translating it yields CSGTSTYNEQFF.

This clonotype occurred many times. The V and J genes are TRBV5-6 and TRBJ1-1, with 7 bases that match TRBD1. The CDR3 runs to 16 residues. V shed 3 bases, J shed 1 base, and the junction held 9 bases outside the gene matches. Per germline, CDR1 SGHDT and CDR2 YYEEEE. The DNA for the CDR3 is TGTGCCAGCAGCTCCCGTCCAGGGGGAGAGAACACTGAAGCTTTCTTT. Encoded protein: CASSSRPGGENTEAFF.

Ten or more counts support this clonotype. This chain uses TRBV7-2 with TRBJ2-5; D possibly corresponds to TRBD1 (6 bases). V dropped 7 bases and J dropped 4 bases, with 13 bases sitting between them. Germline lookup yields CDR1 SGHTA and CDR2 FQGNSA. The CDR3 contains 13 residues. The CDR3 reads CASTGGVGETQYF. The CDR3 nucleotides read TGTGCCAGCACTGGGGGCGTCGGAGAGACCCAGTACTTC.

This clonotype was seen repeatedly, ten times or more. The chain carries TRBV10-2 and TRBJ2-5; 8 nucleotides line up with TRBD2. Germline V lookup: CDR1 WSHSY, CDR2 SAAADI. The CDR3 covers 13 residues. Trimming cost V 7 bases and J 3 bases; bases outside gene matches: 4. In DNA, the CDR3 is TGCGCCAGCAAGCGGGGGAGAGAAGAGACCCAGTACTTC. This encodes CASKRGREETQYF.

This clonotype has ten or more counts. V is TRBV6-6 and J is TRBJ1-2; a weak D match, TRBD1 (5 bases). The V and J ends lost 7 bases and 3 bases respectively, with 9 bases between them. Germline lookup yields CDR1 MNHNY and CDR2 SVGAGI (reference sequence). The CDR3 runs 12 residues. The DNA for the CDR3 is TGTGCCAGCACCCAAGGGGACTATGGCTACACCTTC. Amino acid sequence: CASTQGDYGYTF.

With respect to this clonotype: A far larger clone is only one base removed, so a read error is likely. The chain is built from TRBV28 and TRBJ2-5; the D is unclear. The J call may be in error: the DNA end matches TRBJ2-7 better. Germline V gives CDR1 MDHEN, CDR2 SYDVKM. This CDR3 has 14 residues. The CDR3 DNA sequence: TGTGCCAGCAGTTTAGAGGATTTGGCCTACGAGCAGTACTTC. Its protein product is CASSLEDLAYEQYF.

At least ten counts were recorded for this clonotype. The rearrangement uses TRBV2 and TRBJ2-3; D is ambiguous. CDR3 length equals 13 residues. With 5 bases removed from V and 4 bases from J, the gap between germline ends came to 10 bases. CDR1 and CDR2 from the germline V gene are SNHLY and FYNNEI. CDR3 amino acids: CASSPEAPDTQYF. As DNA, the CDR3 is TGTGCCAGCAGTCCCGAGGCCCCAGATACGCAGTATTTT.

This clonotype was observed many times. The V and J genes are TRBV4-1 and TRBJ2-5; no reliable D call. The germline CDR1 and CDR2 sequences are MGHRA and YSYEKL. V lost 4 bases and J 5 bases, leaving 11 bases between the germline ends. This CDR3 comprises 13 residues. Written as DNA, the CDR3 is TGCGCCAGCAGCCGGCAGGTTCGGGAGACCCAGTACTTC. It is translated as CASSRQVRETQYF.

This clonotype has only a few counts. CDR3 sequence: CASSSLLLSTGGADTQYF. In DNA, the CDR3 is TGTGCCAGCAGTTCCCTACTCCTATCGACAGGTGGGGCAGATACGCAGTATTTT. The rearrangement uses TRBV28 and TRBJ2-3; possible D gene TRBD1, 6 bases. There are 18 residues in the CDR3. Germline-derived CDR1 and CDR2 are MDHEN and SYDVKM. Between the trimmed V and J ends, which lost 4 bases and 4 bases, there was a span of 24 bases.

Concerning this clonotype itself: This may stem from a read error, because a much larger clone lies one nucleotide away. V gene TRBV20-1 combines with J gene TRBJ1-4; tentatively, D is TRBD1 (5 bases). Germline lookup yields CDR1 DFQATT and CDR2 SNEGSKA (reference sequence). There are 14 residues in the CDR3. In nucleotides, the CDR3 is TGCAGTGCCAAAAGGGGTGCAACTAATGAAAAACGGTTTTTT. Its protein product is CSAKRGATNEKRFF.

This clonotype was seen repeatedly, ten times or more. The CDR3 region is CASSQNVGQGDEKLFF. The CDR3 nucleotides are TGTGCCAGCAGTCAGAACGTGGGACAGGGGGATGAAAAACTGTTTTTT. V gene TRBV7-9 combines with J gene TRBJ1-4, with TRBD1 identical over 11 bases. The CDR3 spans 16 residues. The germline gives CDR1 SEHNR, CDR2 FQNEAQ (reference sequence). The trim removed 6 bases at V and 6 bases at J, leaving 9 bases unmatched.

The CDR3 reads CASSSEAGLQETQYF. CDR3 DNA: TGTGCCAGCAGCTCCGAAGCGGGTCTCCAAGAGACCCAGTACTTC. The chain links TRBV11-2 to TRBJ2-5, with D possibly matching TRBD2 (6 bases). Germline CDR1 SGHAT, CDR2 FQNNGV. CDR3 length equals 15 residues. V was cut by 4 bases and J by 1 base, with 13 bases left in between.

This clonotype was recorded at least ten times. This chain uses TRBV28 with TRBJ2-2, with TRBD2 as a possible D gene (6 bases). V lost 0 bases to trimming and J lost 6 bases, with 17 bases between them. The CDR3 sequence is 17 residues long. From germline, CDR1 is MDHEN and CDR2 SYDVKM. CDR3 loop: CASSLWGGTSSPGELFF. CDR3 in DNA: TGTGCCAGCAGTTTATGGGGCGGGACGTCTAGTCCCGGGGAGCTGTTTTTT.

The table lists this clonotype with many counts. V and J are TRBV2 and TRBJ2-3; 8 bases are a match to TRBD2. Germline values: CDR1 SNHLY, CDR2 FYNNEI. Trimming at V came to 6 bases and at J to 0 bases, leaving 5 bases not matched to a gene. The CDR3 runs 15 residues. The CDR3, as DNA: TGTGCCAGCAGATCCGGGACTAGAAGCACAGATACGCAGTATTTT. Protein product: CASRSGTRSTDTQYF.

This clonotype was found many times. The V gene is TRBV6-5, the J gene TRBJ2-3, with a tentative D call TRBD1 (6 bases). Trimming left V 5 bases short and J 6 bases short, with 12 bases between. Germline lookup yields CDR1 MNHEY and CDR2 SVGAGI. CDR3 length: 13 residues. CDR3 in DNA: TGTGCCAGCAGTACTCTTCAGGGGGATACGCAGTATTTT. It encodes CASSTLQGDTQYF.

This clonotype was found many times. The CDR3 DNA is TGTGCCAGCTCACCAGGGGACCAGATGAACACTGAAGCTTTCTTT. This codes for CASSPGDQMNTEAFF. The rearrangement uses TRBV18 and TRBJ1-1, with D possibly being TRBD1 (5 bases). The germline CDR1 and CDR2 sequences are KGHSH and LQKENI. V was trimmed by 2 bases and J by 0 bases, leaving 10 bases between them. CDR3 length: 15 residues.

V usage is TRBV7-9 and J usage is TRBJ2-3; a weak D match, TRBD1 (5 bases). CDR1 SEHNR and CDR2 FQNEAQ come from the germline V gene (reference sequence). V was shortened by 1 base and J by 3 bases, with 8 bases between the two germline ends. This CDR3 has 14 residues. The CDR3 loop reads CASSLGPGTDTQYF. Written as DNA, the CDR3 is TGTGCCAGCAGCTTAGGCCCAGGGACAGATACGCAGTATTTT.

This clonotype has at least ten counts. The chain is built from TRBV7-3 and TRBJ2-1, with 8 positions matching TRBD2. This CDR3 has 17 amino acids. Per the germline V gene, CDR1 is SGHTA and CDR2 is FQGTGA. V shed 5 bases, J shed 0 bases, and the junction held 9 bases outside the gene matches. CDR3 coding DNA: TGTGCCAGCAGCCTTAGCGGGGTTTCCAGCTCCTACAATGAGCAGTTCTTC. This translates into CASSLSGVSSSYNEQFF.

This clonotype was counted ten times or more. The chain uses TRBV20-1 and TRBJ1-6, with 8 positions matching TRBD1. Trimming at V came to 1 base and at J to 1 base, leaving 6 bases not matched to a gene. Germline V lookup: CDR1 DFQATT, CDR2 SNEGSKA (reference sequence). CDR3 size: 17 residues. CDR3 residues: CSARGLTGASYNSPLHF. CDR3 bases: TGCAGTGCTAGAGGCCTGACAGGGGCGTCCTATAATTCACCCCTCCACTTT.

This sequence joins TRBV20-1 and TRBJ2-7; no reliable D call. From germline, CDR1 is DFQATT and CDR2 SNEGSKA (reference sequence). The V and J ends lost 6 bases and 0 bases respectively, with 12 bases between them. The CDR3 contains 13 residues. The CDR3 DNA is TGCAGTGCGAGAAGGACGAGCTCCTACGAGCAGTACTTC. Translated, it gives CSARRTSSYEQYF.

In its sample, this clonotype was seen many times. The chain employs TRBV3-1 and TRBJ1-1; a possible D gene is TRBD1 (5 bases). The CDR3 covers 14 residues. Germline-derived CDR1 and CDR2 are LGHDT and YNNKEL (reference sequence). Between the trimmed V and J ends, which lost 4 bases and 3 bases, there was a span of 12 bases. The CDR3 is CASSPFLGDTEAFF. DNA for the CDR3: TGTGCCAGCAGCCCCTTTTTGGGGGACACTGAAGCTTTCTTT.

This clonotype occurred many times. The rearrangement links TRBV12-3 or TRBV12-4 to TRBJ2-2, with a possible D match to TRBD2 (6 bases). The CDR3 has 15 residues. V was trimmed by 6 bases and J by 0 bases, leaving 11 bases between them. CDR3 nucleotide sequence: TGTGCCAGCAGAGGCGGGACGGCGAACACCGGGGAGCTGTTTTTT. Amino acid sequence: CASRGGTANTGELFF.

This clonotype appeared many times. The J gene is TRBJ2-7, the V gene TRBV7-3, with no clear D. The V gene lost 5 bases and the J gene lost 1 base, with 18 bases spanning the gap. The CDR3 is made up of 16 amino acids. The V gene's germline CDR1 is SGHTA and CDR2 FQGTGA. In DNA form, the CDR3 reads TGTGCCAGCAGCCCCCCGAGTCCTACAGTGTCCTACGAGCAGTACTTC. Translated, it gives CASSPPSPTVSYEQYF.